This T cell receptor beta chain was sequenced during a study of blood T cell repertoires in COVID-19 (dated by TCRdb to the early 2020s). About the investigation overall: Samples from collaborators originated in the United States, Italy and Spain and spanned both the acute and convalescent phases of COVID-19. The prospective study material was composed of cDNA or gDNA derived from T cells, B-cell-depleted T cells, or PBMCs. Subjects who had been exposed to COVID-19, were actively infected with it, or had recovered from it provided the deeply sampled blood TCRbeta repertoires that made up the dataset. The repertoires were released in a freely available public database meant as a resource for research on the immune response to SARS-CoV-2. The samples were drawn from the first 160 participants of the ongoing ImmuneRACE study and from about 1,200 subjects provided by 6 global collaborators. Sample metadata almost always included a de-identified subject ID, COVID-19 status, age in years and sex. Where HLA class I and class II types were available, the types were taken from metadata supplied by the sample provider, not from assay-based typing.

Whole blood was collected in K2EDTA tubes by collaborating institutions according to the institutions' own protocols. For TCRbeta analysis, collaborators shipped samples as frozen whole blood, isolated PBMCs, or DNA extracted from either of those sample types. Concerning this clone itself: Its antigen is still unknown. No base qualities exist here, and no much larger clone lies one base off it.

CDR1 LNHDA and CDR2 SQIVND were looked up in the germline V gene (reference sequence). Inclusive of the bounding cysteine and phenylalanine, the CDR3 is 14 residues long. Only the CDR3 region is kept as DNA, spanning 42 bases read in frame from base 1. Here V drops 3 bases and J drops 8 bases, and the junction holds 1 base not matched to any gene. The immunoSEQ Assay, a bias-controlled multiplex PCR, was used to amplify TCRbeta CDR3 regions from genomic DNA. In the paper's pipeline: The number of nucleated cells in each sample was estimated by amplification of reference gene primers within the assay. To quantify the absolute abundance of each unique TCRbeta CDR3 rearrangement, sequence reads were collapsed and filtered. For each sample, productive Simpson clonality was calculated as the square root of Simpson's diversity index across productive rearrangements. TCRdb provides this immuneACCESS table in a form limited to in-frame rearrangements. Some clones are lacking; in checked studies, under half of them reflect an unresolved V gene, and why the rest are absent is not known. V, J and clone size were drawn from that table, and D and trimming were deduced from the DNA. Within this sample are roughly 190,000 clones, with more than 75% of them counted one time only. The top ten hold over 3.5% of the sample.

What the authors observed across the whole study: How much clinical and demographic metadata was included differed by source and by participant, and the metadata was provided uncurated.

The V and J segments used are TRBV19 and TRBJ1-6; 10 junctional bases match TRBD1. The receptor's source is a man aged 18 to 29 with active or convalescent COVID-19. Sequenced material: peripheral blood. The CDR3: CASSIGTGDSPLHF. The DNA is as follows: TGTGCCAGTAGTATTGGGACAGGGGATTCACCCCTCCACTTT.